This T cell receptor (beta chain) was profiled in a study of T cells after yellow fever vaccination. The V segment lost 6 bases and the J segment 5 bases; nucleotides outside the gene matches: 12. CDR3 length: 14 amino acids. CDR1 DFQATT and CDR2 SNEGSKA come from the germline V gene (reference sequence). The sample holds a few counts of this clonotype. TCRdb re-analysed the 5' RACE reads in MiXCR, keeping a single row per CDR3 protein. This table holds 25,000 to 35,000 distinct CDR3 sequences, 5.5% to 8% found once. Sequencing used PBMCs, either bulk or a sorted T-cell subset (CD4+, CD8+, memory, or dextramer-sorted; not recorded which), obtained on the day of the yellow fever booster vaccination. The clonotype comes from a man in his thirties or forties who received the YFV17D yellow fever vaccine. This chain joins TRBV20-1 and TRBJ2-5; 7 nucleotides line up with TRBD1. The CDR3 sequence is CSATGQDERETQYF. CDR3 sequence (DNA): TGCAGTGCAACTGGACAGGACGAACGGGAGACCCAGTACTTC.